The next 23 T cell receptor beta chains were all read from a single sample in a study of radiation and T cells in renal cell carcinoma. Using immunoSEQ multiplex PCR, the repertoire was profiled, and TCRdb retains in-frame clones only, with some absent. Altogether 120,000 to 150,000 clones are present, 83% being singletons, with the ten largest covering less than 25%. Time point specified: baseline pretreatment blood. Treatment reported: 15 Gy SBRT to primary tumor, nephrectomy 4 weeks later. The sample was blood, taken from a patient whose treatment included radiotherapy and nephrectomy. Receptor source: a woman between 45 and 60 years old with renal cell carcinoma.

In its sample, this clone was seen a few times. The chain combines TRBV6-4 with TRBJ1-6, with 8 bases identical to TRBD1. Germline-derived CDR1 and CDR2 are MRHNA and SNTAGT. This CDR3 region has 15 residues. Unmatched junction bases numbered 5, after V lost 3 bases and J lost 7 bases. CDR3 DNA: TGTGCCAGCAGTGAGCACACAGGGGGAAATTCACCCCTCCACTTT. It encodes CASSEHTGGNSPLHF.

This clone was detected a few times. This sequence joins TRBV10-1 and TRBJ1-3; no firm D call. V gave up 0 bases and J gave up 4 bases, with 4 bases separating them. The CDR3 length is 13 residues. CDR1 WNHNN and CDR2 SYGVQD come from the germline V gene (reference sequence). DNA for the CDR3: TGCGCCAGCAGTGAGTCGGGCGGAAACACCATATATTTT. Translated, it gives CASSESGGNTIYF.

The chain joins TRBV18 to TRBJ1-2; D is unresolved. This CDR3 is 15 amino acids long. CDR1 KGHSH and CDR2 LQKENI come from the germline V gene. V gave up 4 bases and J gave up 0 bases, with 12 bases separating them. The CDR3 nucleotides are TGTGCCAGCTCACTCTTGACAAGTTCTAACTATGGCTACACCTTC. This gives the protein CASSLLTSSNYGYTF. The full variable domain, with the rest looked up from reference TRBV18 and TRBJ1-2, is NAGVMQNPRHLVRRRGQEARLRCSPMKGHSHVYWYRQLPEEGLKFMVYLQKENIIDESGMPKERFSAEFPKEGPSILRIQQVVRGDSAAYFCASSLLTSSNYGYTFGSGTRLTVV.

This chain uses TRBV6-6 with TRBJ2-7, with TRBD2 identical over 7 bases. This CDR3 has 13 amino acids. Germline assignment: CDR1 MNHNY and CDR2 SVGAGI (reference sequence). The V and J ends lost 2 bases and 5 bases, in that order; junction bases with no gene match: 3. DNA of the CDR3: TGTGCCAGCAGTTACAGCGGGGCTGACGAGCAGTACTTC. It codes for CASSYSGADEQYF.

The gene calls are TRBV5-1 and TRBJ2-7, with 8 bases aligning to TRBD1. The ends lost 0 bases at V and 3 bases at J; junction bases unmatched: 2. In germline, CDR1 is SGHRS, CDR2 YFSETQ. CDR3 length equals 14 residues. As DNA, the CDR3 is TGCGCCAGCAGCTTGGCCAGGGGGCTCTACGAGCAGTACTTC. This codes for CASSLARGLYEQYF. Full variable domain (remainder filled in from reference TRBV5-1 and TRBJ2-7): KAGVTQTPRYLIKTRGQQVTLSCSPISGHRSVSWYQQTPGQGLQFLFEYFSETQRNKGNFPGRFSGRQFSNSRSEMNVSTLELGDSALYLCASSLARGLYEQYFGPGTRLTVT.

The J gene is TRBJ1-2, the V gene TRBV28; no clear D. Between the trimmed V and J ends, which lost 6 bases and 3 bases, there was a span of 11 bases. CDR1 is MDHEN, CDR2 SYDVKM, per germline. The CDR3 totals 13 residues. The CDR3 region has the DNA TGTGCCAGCAGCCCCACGAGGGACTATGGCTACACCTTC. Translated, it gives CASSPTRDYGYTF.

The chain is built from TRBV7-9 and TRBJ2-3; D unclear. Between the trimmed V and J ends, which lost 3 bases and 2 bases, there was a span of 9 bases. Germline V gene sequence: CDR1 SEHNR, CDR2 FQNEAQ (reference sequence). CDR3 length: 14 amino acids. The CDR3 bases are TGTGCCAGCAGCTTCGGCTCATTCACAGATACGCAGTATTTT. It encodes CASSFGSFTDTQYF.

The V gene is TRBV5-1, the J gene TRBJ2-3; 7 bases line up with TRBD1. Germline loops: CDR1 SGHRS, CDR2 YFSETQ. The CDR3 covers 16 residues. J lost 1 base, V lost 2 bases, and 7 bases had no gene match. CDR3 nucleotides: TGCGCCAGCAGCTTAACCGGGACAGAAGGCACAGATACGCAGTATTTT. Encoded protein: CASSLTGTEGTDTQYF. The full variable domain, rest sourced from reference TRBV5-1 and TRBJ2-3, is KAGVTQTPRYLIKTRGQQVTLSCSPISGHRSVSWYQQTPGQGLQFLFEYFSETQRNKGNFPGRFSGRQFSNSRSEMNVSTLELGDSALYLCASSLTGTEGTDTQYFGPGTRLTVL.

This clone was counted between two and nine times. In DNA form, the CDR3 reads TGTGCCAGCAGTTCTGGGACAGGGTCAGCTAACTATGGCTACACCTTC. This sequence encodes CASSSGTGSANYGYTF. The chain recombines TRBV5-6 with TRBJ1-2, with 9 nucleotides matching TRBD1. CDR1 and CDR2 from the germline V gene are SGHDT and YYEEEE. Trimming cost V 5 bases and J 0 bases; bases outside gene matches: 8. The CDR3 covers 16 residues.

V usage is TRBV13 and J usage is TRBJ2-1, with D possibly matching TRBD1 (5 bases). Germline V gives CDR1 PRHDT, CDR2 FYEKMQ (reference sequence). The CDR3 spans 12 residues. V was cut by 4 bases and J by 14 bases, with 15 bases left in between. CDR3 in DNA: TGTGCCAGCAGCTCAAACCCGGCAGGGAAGTTCTTC. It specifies CASSSNPAGKFF. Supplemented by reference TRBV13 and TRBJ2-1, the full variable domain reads AAGVIQSPRHLIKEKRETATLKCYPIPRHDTVYWYQQGPGQDPQFLISFYEKMQSDKGSIPDRFSAQQFSDYHSELNMSSLELGDSALYFCASSSNPAGKFFGPGTRLTVL.

This chain's CDR3 is CASSLKGNYGYTF. The CDR3 nucleotides are TGTGCCAGCAGCTTGAAGGGTAACTATGGCTACACCTTC. The chain employs TRBV5-8 and TRBJ1-2; D is undetermined. Germline V gene data show CDR1 as SGHTS and CDR2 as YDEGEE. Trimming stripped 1 base from V and 1 base from J, with 5 bases between. This CDR3 region has 13 residues.

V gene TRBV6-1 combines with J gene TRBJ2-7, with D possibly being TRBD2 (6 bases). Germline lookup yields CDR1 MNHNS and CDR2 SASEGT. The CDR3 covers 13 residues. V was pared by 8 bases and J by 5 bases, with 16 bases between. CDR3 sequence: CASSWLARNEQYF. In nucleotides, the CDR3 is TGTGCCAGCTCTTGGCTAGCGAGGAACGAGCAGTACTTC.

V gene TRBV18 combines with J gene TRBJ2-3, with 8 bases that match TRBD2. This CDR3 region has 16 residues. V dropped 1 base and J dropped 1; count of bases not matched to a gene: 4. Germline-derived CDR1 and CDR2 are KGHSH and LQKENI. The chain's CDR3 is CASSPLGSGGTDTQYF. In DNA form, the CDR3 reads TGTGCCAGCTCACCACTCGGTAGCGGGGGCACAGATACGCAGTATTTT.

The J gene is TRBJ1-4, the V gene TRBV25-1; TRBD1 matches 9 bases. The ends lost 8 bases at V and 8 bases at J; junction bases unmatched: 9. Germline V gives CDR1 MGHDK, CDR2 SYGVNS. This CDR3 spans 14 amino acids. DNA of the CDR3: TGTGCCAGCGGAAGGACAGGGGATCTCGAAAAACTGTTTTTT. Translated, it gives CASGRTGDLEKLFF.

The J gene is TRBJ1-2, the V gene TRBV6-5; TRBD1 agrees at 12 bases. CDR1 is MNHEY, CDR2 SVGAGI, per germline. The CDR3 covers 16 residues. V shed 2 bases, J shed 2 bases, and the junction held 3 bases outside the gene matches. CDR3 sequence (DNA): TGTGCCAGCAGTTACGGGGACAGGGGGCCAAACTATGGCTACACCTTC. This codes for CASSYGDRGPNYGYTF.

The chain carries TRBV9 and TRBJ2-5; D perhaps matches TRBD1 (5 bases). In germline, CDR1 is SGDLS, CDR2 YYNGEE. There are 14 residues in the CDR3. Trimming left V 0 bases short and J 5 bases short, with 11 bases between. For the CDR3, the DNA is TGTGCCAGCAGCGTAGCGGCTCAGGGCGAGACCCAGTACTTC. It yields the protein CASSVAAQGETQYF.

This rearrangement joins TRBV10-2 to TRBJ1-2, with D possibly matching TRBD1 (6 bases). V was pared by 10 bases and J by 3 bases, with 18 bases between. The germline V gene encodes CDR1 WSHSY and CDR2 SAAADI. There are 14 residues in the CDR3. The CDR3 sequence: CATLEGGRDYGYTF. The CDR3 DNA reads TGCGCCACCCTCGAGGGGGGGCGCGACTATGGCTACACCTTC.

The CDR3 DNA follows: TGTGCGTATGCTAGCACAGATACGCAGTATTTT. As protein: CAYASTDTQYF. The V call is TRBV30, the J call TRBJ2-3, with no clear D. The germline V gene encodes CDR1 GTSNPN and CDR2 SVGIG (reference sequence). The CDR3 has 11 residues.

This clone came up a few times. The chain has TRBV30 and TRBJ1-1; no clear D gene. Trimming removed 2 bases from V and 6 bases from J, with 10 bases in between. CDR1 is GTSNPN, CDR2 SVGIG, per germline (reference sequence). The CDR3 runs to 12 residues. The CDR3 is CAWSRSQPEAFF. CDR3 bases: TGTGCCTGGAGTAGGTCCCAACCTGAAGCTTTCTTT.

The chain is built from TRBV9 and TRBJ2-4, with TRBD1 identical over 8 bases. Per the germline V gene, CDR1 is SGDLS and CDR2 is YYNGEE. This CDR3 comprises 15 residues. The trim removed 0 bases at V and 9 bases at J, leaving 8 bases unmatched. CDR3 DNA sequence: TGTGCCAGCAGCGTAGGAGAAGGACAGGGTTTCATTCAGTACTTC. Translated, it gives CASSVGEGQGFIQYF.

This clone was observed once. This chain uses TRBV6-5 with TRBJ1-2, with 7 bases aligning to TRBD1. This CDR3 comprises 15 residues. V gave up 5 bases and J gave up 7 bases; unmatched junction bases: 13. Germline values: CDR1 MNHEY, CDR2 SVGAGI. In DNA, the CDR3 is TGTGCCAGCAGTCCTCGTATAGGGGGCATCTTTGGCTACACCTTC. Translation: CASSPRIGGIFGYTF.

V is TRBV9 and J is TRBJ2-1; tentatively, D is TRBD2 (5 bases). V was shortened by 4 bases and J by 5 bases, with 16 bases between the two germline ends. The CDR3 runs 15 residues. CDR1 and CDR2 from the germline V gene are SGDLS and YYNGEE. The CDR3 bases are TGTGCCAGCAGCTCACTCCCCCAGACTAACAATGAGCAGTTCTTC. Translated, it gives CASSSLPQTNNEQFF.

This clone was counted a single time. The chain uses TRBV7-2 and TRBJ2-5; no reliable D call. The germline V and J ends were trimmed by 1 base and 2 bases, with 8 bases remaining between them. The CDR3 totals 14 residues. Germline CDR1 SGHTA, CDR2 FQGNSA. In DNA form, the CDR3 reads TGTGCCAGCAGCTTAGGGGGATTACAAGAGACCCAGTACTTC. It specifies CASSLGGLQETQYF.